These T cell receptor beta chains were read from a single sample in a study of shared clonotypes between healthy human individuals. Here immunoSEQ multiplex PCR was the method, and the copy in TCRdb shows in-frame clones only, minus some. Of about 2.1 million clones listed, 90% to 95% were seen once; the top ten hold 1.7%. Sequenced input: naive CD8+ T cells from PBMCs. Every receptor here comes from a man aged 18 to 30 in good health. Some clones in this sample may be carry-over from other donors' samples. Each CDR3 is given with its conserved first and last residue. The D gene is left open where the match is weak. Clone size appears in some rows only: once, few, many, or a class for an expanded clone.

>TRBD2|TRBV14|once|TRBJ2-3
CASSQVDRRLAGVADTQYF
TGTGCCAGCAGCCAAGTAGATAGGCGACTAGCGGGAGTAGCAGATACGCAGTATTTT
>.|TRBV27|.|TRBJ1-5
CASRGARQNSNQPQHF
TGTGCCAGCAGAGGTGCACGGCAGAATAGCAATCAGCCCCAGCATTTT
>.|TRBV7-9|.|TRBJ2-1
CASSASERVYNEQFF
TGTGCCAGCAGCGCTAGCGAGAGGGTTTACAATGAGCAGTTCTTC
>TRBD2|TRBV7-8|.|TRBJ2-2
CASSLRGGLADTGELFF
TGTGCCAGCAGCCTCCGGGGGGGGTTGGCGGACACCGGGGAGCTGTTTTTT
>TRBD1|TRBV9|.|TRBJ2-7
CASSAGQGSEQYF
TGTGCCAGCAGCGCCGGACAGGGTAGCGAGCAGTACTTC
>.|TRBV13|once|TRBJ2-7
CASSSPGDYEQYF
TGTGCCAGCAGCTCCCCGGGGGACTACGAGCAGTACTTC
>TRBD2|TRBV27|.|TRBJ2-7
CASKLLAGGGNEQYF
TGTGCCAGCAAACTGCTAGCGGGAGGAGGGAACGAGCAGTACTTC
>.|TRBV28|once|TRBJ1-2
CASKGDTTNYGYTF
TGTGCCAGCAAGGGGGACACTACTAACTATGGCTACACCTTC
>.|TRBV30|once|TRBJ2-3
CAWTDGYSADTQYF
TGTGCCTGGACGGACGGATATAGCGCAGATACGCAGTATTTT
>.|TRBV29-1|.|TRBJ1-1
CSVEWGNAEAFF
TGCAGCGTTGAATGGGGGAACGCTGAAGCTTTCTTT